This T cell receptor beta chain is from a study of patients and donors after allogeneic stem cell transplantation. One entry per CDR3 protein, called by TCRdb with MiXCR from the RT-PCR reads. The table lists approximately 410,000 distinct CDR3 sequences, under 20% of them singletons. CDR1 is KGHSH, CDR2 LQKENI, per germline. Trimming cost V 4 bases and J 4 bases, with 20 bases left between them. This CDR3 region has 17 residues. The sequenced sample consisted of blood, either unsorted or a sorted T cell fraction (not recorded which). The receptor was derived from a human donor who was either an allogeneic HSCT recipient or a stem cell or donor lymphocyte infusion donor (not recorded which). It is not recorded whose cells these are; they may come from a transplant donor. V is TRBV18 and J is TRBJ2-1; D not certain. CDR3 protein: CASSLSGRIGIYNEQFF. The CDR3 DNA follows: TGTGCCAGCTCACTTTCCGGACGGATCGGCATATACAATGAGCAGTTCTTC.